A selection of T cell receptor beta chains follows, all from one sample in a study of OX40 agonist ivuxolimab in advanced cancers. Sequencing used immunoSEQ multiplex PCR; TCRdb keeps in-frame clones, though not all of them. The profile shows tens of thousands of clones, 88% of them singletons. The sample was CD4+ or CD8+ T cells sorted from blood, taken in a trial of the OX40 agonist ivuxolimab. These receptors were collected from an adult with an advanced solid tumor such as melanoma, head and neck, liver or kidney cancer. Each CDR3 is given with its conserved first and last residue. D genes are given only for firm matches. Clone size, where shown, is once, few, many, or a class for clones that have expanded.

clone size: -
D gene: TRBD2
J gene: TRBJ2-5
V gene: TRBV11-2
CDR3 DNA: TGTGCCAGCGGACTTCGGACTAGCGGGAGGGCCGGAGAGACCCAGTACTTC
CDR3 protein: CASGLRTSGRAGETQYF

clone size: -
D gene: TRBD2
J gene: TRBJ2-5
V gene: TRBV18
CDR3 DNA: TGTGCCAGCTCACCACCTTCGGGGGGACTACAAGAGACCCAGTACTTC
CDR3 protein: CASSPPSGGLQETQYF

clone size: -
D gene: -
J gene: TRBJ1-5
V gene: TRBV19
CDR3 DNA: TGTGCCAGTAGTATGGGGACGGTAAGCAATCAGCCCCAGCATTTT
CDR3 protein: CASSMGTVSNQPQHF

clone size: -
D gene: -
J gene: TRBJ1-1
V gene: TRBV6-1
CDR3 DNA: TGTGCCAGCAGTGAAGCCGGGGATAGGGCTTTCTTT
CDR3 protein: CASSEAGDRAFF

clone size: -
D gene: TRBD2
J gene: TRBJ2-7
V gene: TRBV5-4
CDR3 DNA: TGTGCCAGCAGCTTGTACGGGACTAGCGGGAGGTACGAGCAGTACTTC
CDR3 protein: CASSLYGTSGRYEQYF

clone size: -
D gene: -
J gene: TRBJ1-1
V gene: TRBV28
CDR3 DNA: TGTGCCAGCAGACAAGCAGGGGCGATGAACACTGAAGCTTTCTTT
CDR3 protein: CASRQAGAMNTEAFF

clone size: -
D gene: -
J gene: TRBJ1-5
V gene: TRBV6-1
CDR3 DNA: TGTGCCAGCAGCGCGGGAAGCAATCAGCCCCAGCATTTT
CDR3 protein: CASSAGSNQPQHF

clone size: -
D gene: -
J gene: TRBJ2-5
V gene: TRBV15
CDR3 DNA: TGTGCCACCAGCAGGGGACTGGCACCCCAAGAGACCCAGTACTTC
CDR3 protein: CATSRGLAPQETQYF

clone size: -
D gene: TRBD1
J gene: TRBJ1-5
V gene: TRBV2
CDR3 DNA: TGTGCCAGCAGTGAGGACAGGGGCAACAATCAGCCCCAGCATTTT
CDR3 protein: CASSEDRGNNQPQHF

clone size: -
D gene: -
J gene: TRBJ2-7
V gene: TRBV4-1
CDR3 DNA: TGCGCCAGCAGCCAGATTAGAGGCTCCTACGAGCAGTACTTC
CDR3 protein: CASSQIRGSYEQYF

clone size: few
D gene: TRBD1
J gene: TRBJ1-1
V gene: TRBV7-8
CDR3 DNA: TGTGCCAGCAGCCGTGACAGGGTCACTGAAGCTTTCTTT
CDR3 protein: CASSRDRVTEAFF

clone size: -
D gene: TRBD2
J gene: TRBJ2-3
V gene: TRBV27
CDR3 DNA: TGTGCCAGCAGTTTTCGGGGGGGTATATATGGAGATACGCAGTATTTT
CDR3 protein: CASSFRGGIYGDTQYF

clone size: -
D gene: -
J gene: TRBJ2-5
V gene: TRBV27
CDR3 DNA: TGTGCCAGCAGTCTAAGGACCTCTGGAGGTTGGGAGACCCAGTACTTC
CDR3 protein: CASSLRTSGGWETQYF

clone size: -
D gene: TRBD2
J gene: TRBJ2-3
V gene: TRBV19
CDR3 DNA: TGTGCCAGTGGGGCGACTAGCGGGCCCCTTCGTAGGCAGTATTTT
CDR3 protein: CASGATSGPLRRQYF

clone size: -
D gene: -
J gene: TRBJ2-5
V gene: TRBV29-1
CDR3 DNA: TGCAGCGTCGTCGACAGTTCCAGGGGAGAGACCCAGTACTTC
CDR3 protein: CSVVDSSRGETQYF

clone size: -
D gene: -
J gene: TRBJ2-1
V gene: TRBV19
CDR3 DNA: TGTGCCAGTAGTATTGAGAGGACGGTCGGTGAGCAGTTCTTC
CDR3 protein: CASSIERTVGEQFF

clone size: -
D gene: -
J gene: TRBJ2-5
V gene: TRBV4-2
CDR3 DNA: TGTGCCAGCAGCCAAGATCGGGGTGGAGAGACCCAGTACTTC
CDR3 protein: CASSQDRGGETQYF

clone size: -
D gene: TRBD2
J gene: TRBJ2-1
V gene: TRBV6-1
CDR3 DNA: TGTGCCAGCAGTGGCCCCGGGACTAGATACAATGAGCAGTTCTTC
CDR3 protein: CASSGPGTRYNEQFF

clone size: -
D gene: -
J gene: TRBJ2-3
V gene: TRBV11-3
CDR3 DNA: TGTGCCAGCAGCTTGGGGGGGCGTACGCAGTATTTT
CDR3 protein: CASSLGGRTQYF

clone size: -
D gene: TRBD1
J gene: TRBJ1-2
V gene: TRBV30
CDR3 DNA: TGTGCCTGGAGTTCAACCGGGACAGGGGTGGACGGCTACACCTTC
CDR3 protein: CAWSSTGTGVDGYTF